A single sample is the source of the 17 T cell receptor beta chains below, sequenced in a study of shared clonotypes between healthy human individuals. TCRdb's copy holds only in-frame clones and misses some; the assay was immunoSEQ multiplex PCR. The data show 2 million to 3 million clones, over 85% seen once. Sequencing was done on a sample of naive CD4+ T cells from PBMCs. The subset here: CD45RA+ positively selected. These receptors all stem from a man younger than 35 in good health. Some clones in this sample may be carry-over from other donors' samples.

The rearrangement links TRBV18 to TRBJ2-7; D gene ambiguous. Trimming pared 2 bases from V and 5 bases from J, leaving 13 bases between. The CDR3 extends over 14 amino acids. CDR1 and CDR2 (germline): KGHSH, LQKENI. The CDR3 sequence is CASSPEFRENEQYF. CDR3 nucleotide sequence: TGTGCCAGCTCACCAGAATTTAGGGAAAACGAGCAGTACTTC.

This chain connects TRBV9 to TRBJ2-1, with D possibly TRBD1 on 5 matching bases. CDR3 length: 15 amino acids. Germline loops: CDR1 SGDLS, CDR2 YYNGEE. V shed 4 bases and J shed 0 bases, with 11 bases lying between them. The CDR3 sequence is CASSPRASSYNEQFF. The CDR3 nucleotides read TGTGCCAGCAGCCCCAGGGCGAGCTCCTACAATGAGCAGTTCTTC.

The V gene is TRBV4-2, the J gene TRBJ2-1; possibly TRBD2 for D (5 bases). The CDR3 runs to 14 residues. The V end lost 1 base, the J end lost 5 bases, and 9 bases lay between the germline ends. CDR1 LGHNA and CDR2 YNFKEQ come from the germline V gene. The CDR3 loop reads CASSQVSGNNEQFF. The CDR3 bases are TGTGCCAGCAGCCAAGTATCGGGGAACAATGAGCAGTTCTTC.

The chain recombines TRBV30 with TRBJ2-7, with D perhaps matching TRBD1 (8 bases). There are 12 residues in the CDR3. Germline values: CDR1 GTSNPN, CDR2 SVGIG (reference sequence). Between the trimmed V and J ends, which lost 7 bases and 6 bases, there was a span of 16 bases. CDR3 amino acids: CAYRTGRAEQYF. CDR3 bases: TGTGCCTACCGGACAGGGAGGGCCGAGCAGTACTTC.

The table lists this clone with a count of one. The chain combines TRBV5-1 with TRBJ1-4; tentative D call: TRBD1 (6 bases). The germline V gene encodes CDR1 SGHRS and CDR2 YFSETQ. The CDR3 is 14 residues long. V shed 2 bases and J shed 7 bases, with 12 bases lying between them. CDR3 DNA: TGCGCCAGCAGCTTCAGGGGCAGGAGTGAAAAACTGTTTTTT. It specifies CASSFRGRSEKLFF. The whole variable domain, remainder taken from reference TRBV5-1 and TRBJ1-4, is KAGVTQTPRYLIKTRGQQVTLSCSPISGHRSVSWYQQTPGQGLQFLFEYFSETQRNKGNFPGRFSGRQFSNSRSEMNVSTLELGDSALYLCASSFRGRSEKLFFGSGTQLSVL.

A word on this clone: This sample includes further DNA sequences coding for the same CDR3. The V call is TRBV5-4, the J call TRBJ2-7, with a weak D call TRBD2 (6 bases). Germline V lookup: CDR1 SGHNT, CDR2 YYREEE (reference sequence). Trimming pared 0 bases from V and 3 bases from J, leaving 10 bases between. CDR3 length: 14 amino acids. CDR3 bases: TGTGCCAGCAGCTTGGAACTGGGAGGCTACGAGCAGTACTTC. Amino acids: CASSLELGGYEQYF.

The chain links TRBV9 to TRBJ2-5, with 9 bases identical to TRBD2. The V segment lost 0 bases and the J segment 3 bases; nucleotides outside the gene matches: 9. CDR1 and CDR2 from the germline V gene are SGDLS and YYNGEE. The length of the CDR3 is 17 residues. This chain's CDR3 is CASSVGEAGGLKETQYF. CDR3 coding DNA: TGTGCCAGCAGCGTAGGAGAGGCGGGAGGGCTCAAAGAGACCCAGTACTTC.

The J gene is TRBJ2-3, the V gene TRBV5-1; the D is unclear. The CDR3 spans 16 residues. Germline CDR1 is SGHRS and CDR2 is YFSETQ. The V end lost 1 base, the J end lost 3 bases, and 15 bases lay between the germline ends. The CDR3 region is CASSLFRTSPTDTQYF. Here the CDR3 DNA reads TGCGCCAGCAGCTTGTTCCGAACATCGCCGACAGATACGCAGTATTTT.

This clone appeared a single time. The chain has TRBV4-2 and TRBJ2-3; TRBD2 is a possible D gene (6 bases). V lost 4 bases and J 0 bases, leaving 17 bases between the germline ends. This CDR3 is built from 17 residues. Germline V CDR1 and CDR2: LGHNA, YNFKEQ. CDR3 in DNA: TGTGCCAGCAGCCCGTCCCCGGGGGTCCAAAGCACAGATACGCAGTATTTT. This gives the protein CASSPSPGVQSTDTQYF.

The chain's CDR3 is CASSVTSGRVTDTQYF. The DNA for the CDR3 is TGTGCCAGCAGCGTGACTAGCGGGAGGGTCACAGATACGCAGTATTTT. The chain joins TRBV5-6 to TRBJ2-3, with TRBD2 matching 14 bases. Germline values: CDR1 SGHDT, CDR2 YYEEEE. There are 16 residues in the CDR3. The J segment lost 2 bases and the V segment lost 4 bases, leaving 3 bases of the junction unmatched.

This rearrangement joins TRBV11-1 to TRBJ1-6, with a tentative D call TRBD1 (5 bases). Germline lookup yields CDR1 SGHAT and CDR2 FQDESV (reference sequence). There are 14 residues in the CDR3. The V gene lost 2 bases and the J gene lost 10 bases, with 12 bases spanning the gap. The CDR3 region is CASSLRGTESPLHF. The DNA of the CDR3 is TGTGCCAGCAGCTTACGAGGGACGGAGTCACCCCTCCACTTT.

Remarks on this clone: The same CDR3 can be traced to other DNA sequences in this sample. The chain couples TRBV14 to TRBJ2-7, with D hard to call. Trimming took 0 bases from V and 4 from J, leaving 1 base between them. CDR1 SGHDN and CDR2 FVKESK come from the germline V gene. The CDR3 is 11 amino acids. The CDR3 is CASSQEYEQYF. The CDR3 bases are TGTGCCAGCAGCCAAGAATACGAGCAGTACTTC.

This clone has only a few counts. CDR3: CAISAYMDSQYEQYF. In DNA, the CDR3 is TGTGCCATCAGTGCATACATGGACAGTCAGTACGAGCAGTACTTC. The chain employs TRBV10-3 and TRBJ2-7, with D tentatively TRBD1 (6 bases). CDR3 size: 15 residues. The ends were cut back, 4 bases at V and 4 bases at J, with 17 bases in the middle. Germline-derived CDR1 and CDR2 are ENHRY and SYGVKD.

Turning to this clone: The sample has other DNA sequences that encode this CDR3 too. CDR3: CASSFLSTDTQYF. The CDR3 nucleotides are TGTGCCAGCAGTTTCCTTAGCACAGATACGCAGTATTTT. This chain joins TRBV27 and TRBJ2-3; no reliable D call. Germline lookup yields CDR1 MNHEY and CDR2 SMNVEV (reference sequence). The CDR3 has 13 residues. V was trimmed by 3 bases and J by 0 bases, leaving 4 bases between them.

The V and J genes are TRBV19 and TRBJ1-5; weak D call: TRBD1 (5 bases). Looked up from germline, CDR1 is LNHDA and CDR2 is SQIVND (reference sequence). The CDR3 sequence is 14 residues long. The V end lost 5 bases, the J end lost 4 bases, and 12 bases lay between the germline ends. The CDR3 here is CASSEGTGNQPQHF. CDR3 DNA sequence: TGTGCCAGTAGTGAAGGGACCGGGAATCAGCCCCAGCATTTT. The full variable domain, with the rest looked up from reference TRBV19 and TRBJ1-5, is DGGITQSPKYLFRKEGQNVTLSCEQNLNHDAMYWYRQDPGQGLRLIYYSQIVNDFQKGDIAEGYSVSREKKESFPLTVTSAQKNPTAFYLCASSEGTGNQPQHFGDGTRLSIL.

V gene TRBV29-1 combines with J gene TRBJ2-3; D might be TRBD1 (5 bases). The CDR3 consists of 12 residues. In germline, CDR1 is SQVTM, CDR2 ANQGSEA. Trimming pared 5 bases from V and 2 bases from J, leaving 8 bases between. The CDR3 region has the DNA TGCAGCGTTACAGGAAACACAGATACGCAGTATTTT. Amino acids: CSVTGNTDTQYF.

V and J are TRBV6-1 and TRBJ1-1, with 8 bases aligning to TRBD1. Germline values: CDR1 MNHNS, CDR2 SASEGT. The CDR3 spans 15 residues. The J segment lost 1 base and the V segment lost 2 bases, leaving 3 bases of the junction unmatched. CDR3 loop: CASSEQGAPNTEAFF. The CDR3 DNA follows: TGTGCCAGCAGTGAACAGGGGGCCCCGAACACTGAAGCTTTCTTT.